These 19 T cell receptor beta chains were all obtained from the same sample, sequenced in a study of cytomegalovirus exposure and HLA in healthy donors. This PCR relied on a set of 60 Vbeta primers and 13 Jbeta primers. Here immunoSEQ multiplex PCR was the method, and the copy in TCRdb shows in-frame clones only, minus some. The sample holds about 99,000 clones, around 77% seen once. What was sequenced was PBMCs. Receptor source: a man aged 40-55 years in good health and CMV-seronegative.

This chain connects TRBV5-1 to TRBJ2-4; D ambiguous. V was clipped by 0 bases and J by 10 bases, with 14 bases between them. Germline V gene lookup returns CDR1 SGHRS and CDR2 YFSETQ. CDR3 length equals 14 residues. Here the CDR3 reads CASSLDGRSLIQYF. The CDR3 DNA reads as TGCGCCAGCAGCTTGGACGGCAGGTCCTTGATTCAGTACTTC.

This clone has a single count. This chain uses TRBV2 with TRBJ2-3; 8 nucleotides agree with TRBD2. After removal of 3 bases from V and 2 bases from J, the junction contained 7 bases not matched to a gene. The CDR3 covers 16 residues. Germline lookup yields CDR1 SNHLY and CDR2 FYNNEI. The DNA of the CDR3 is TGTGCCAGCAGTGACTCTAGCGGGTGGGTCACAGATACGCAGTATTTT. Its protein is CASSDSSGWVTDTQYF.

The V gene is TRBV5-1, the J gene TRBJ1-1; D is possibly TRBD1 (6 bases). The CDR3 loop spans 14 amino acids. Trimming took off 1 base at V and 4 bases at J, with 11 bases between the two ends. Looked up from germline, CDR1 is SGHRS and CDR2 is YFSETQ. The CDR3 DNA follows: TGCGCCAGCAGCTTGATGTCAGGGGTCACTGAAGCTTTCTTT. It yields the protein CASSLMSGVTEAFF.

A single count supports this clone. The J gene is TRBJ2-1, the V gene TRBV29-1; 13 bases are a match to TRBD2. With V trimmed by 2 bases and J by 11 bases, 6 bases remained unmatched. Per germline, CDR1 SQVTM and CDR2 ANQGSEA. The CDR3 is made up of 14 amino acids. The CDR3 here is CSVEIRLAGGQQFF. DNA of the CDR3: TGCAGCGTTGAAATCCGACTAGCGGGAGGACAGCAGTTCTTC.

The chain is built from TRBV2 and TRBJ1-1; D may be TRBD1 (6 bases). This CDR3 region has 15 residues. The germline gives CDR1 SNHLY, CDR2 FYNNEI. V was shortened by 6 bases and J by 1 base, with 15 bases between the two germline ends. The CDR3 loop is CASSPEGDKNTEAFF. The DNA of the CDR3 is TGTGCCAGCAGCCCAGAGGGGGACAAGAACACTGAAGCTTTCTTT.

The rearrangement links TRBV19 to TRBJ2-7; the D gene is possibly TRBD1 (6 bases). Looked up from germline, CDR1 is LNHDA and CDR2 is SQIVND (reference sequence). The CDR3 consists of 16 residues. V was shortened by 5 bases and J by 5 bases, with 22 bases between the two germline ends. The CDR3 loop reads CASSPTGSGVLNEQYF. CDR3 sequence (DNA): TGTGCCAGTAGTCCAACAGGGTCAGGCGTACTCAACGAGCAGTACTTC.

The chain couples TRBV7-9 to TRBJ1-2; TRBD1 matches at 8 bases. Trimming cost V 5 bases and J 4 bases; bases outside gene matches: 9. The CDR3 has 15 amino acids. CDR1 and CDR2 from the germline V gene are SEHNR and FQNEAQ (reference sequence). The CDR3 region is CASSKGQGALYGYTF. The DNA of the CDR3 is TGTGCCAGCAGCAAAGGCCAGGGGGCGCTCTATGGCTACACCTTC.

This rearrangement joins TRBV27 to TRBJ1-1; the match to TRBD1 covers 11 bases. The CDR3 is 16 residues long. V lost 6 bases to trimming and J lost 5 bases; unmatched junction nucleotides: 11. The germline CDR1 and CDR2 sequences are MNHEY and SMNVEV (reference sequence). CDR3 loop: CASRPLPGQGGTEAFF. As DNA, the CDR3 is TGTGCCAGCAGACCCCTCCCGGGACAGGGGGGGACTGAAGCTTTCTTT.

This rearrangement joins TRBV2 to TRBJ2-3; D remains unclear. The CDR3 is 12 amino acids. Trimming shortened V by 6 bases and J by 2 bases, and 6 bases separated the two germline ends. The V gene's germline CDR1 is SNHLY and CDR2 FYNNEI. CDR3 bases: TGTGCCAGCAGGCAGAACACAGATACGCAGTATTTT. This codes for CASRQNTDTQYF.

The chain joins TRBV7-8 to TRBJ2-5; 8 nucleotides line up with TRBD1. The J call is in doubt because the DNA end fits TRBJ2-7 better. Germline lookup yields CDR1 SGHVS and CDR2 FQNEAQ. The CDR3 runs 15 residues. The CDR3 sequence: CASSSGQGKVDEQYF. In DNA form, the CDR3 reads TGTGCCAGCAGCTCAGGACAGGGTAAAGTAGACGAGCAGTACTTC.

The chain links TRBV6-1 to TRBJ2-3; D is possibly TRBD1 (7 bases). The V end was cut by 7 bases, the J end by 5 bases, with 10 bases between. This CDR3 spans 12 amino acids. In germline, CDR1 is MNHNS, CDR2 SASEGT. CDR3 in amino acids: CASNRGGDTQYF. CDR3 DNA: TGTGCCAGCAACAGGGGAGGAGATACGCAGTATTTT.

This clone was detected only a few times. The gene calls are TRBV5-4 and TRBJ2-7; 9 positions agree with TRBD2. Germline V gene lookup returns CDR1 SGHNT and CDR2 YYREEE (reference sequence). V trimming: 4 bases; J trimming: 6 bases; junction bases outside the gene matches: 5. This CDR3 has 13 residues. In DNA, the CDR3 is TGTGCCAGCAGCGTAGCGGGAGCTGCCGAGCAGTACTTC. Translating gives CASSVAGAAEQYF.

This chain uses TRBV5-1 with TRBJ2-2, with D uncertain. This CDR3 contains 14 residues. V was cut by 0 bases and J by 4 bases, with 7 bases left in between. Germline CDR1 is SGHRS and CDR2 is YFSETQ. The CDR3 sequence: CASSLEHLTGELFF. The CDR3 DNA follows: TGCGCCAGCAGCTTGGAGCATCTCACCGGGGAGCTGTTTTTT.

The rearrangement joins TRBV4-1 to TRBJ2-7; TRBD1 matches 12 bases. Germline CDR1 MGHRA, CDR2 YSYEKL. CDR3 length equals 14 residues. V lost 4 bases to trimming and J lost 4 bases; unmatched junction nucleotides: 2. The CDR3 DNA sequence: TGCGCCAGCAGCCGGGGACAGGGGGCGTACGAGCAGTACTTC. Protein sequence: CASSRGQGAYEQYF.

This clone was observed a single time. This chain uses TRBV2 with TRBJ2-2, with 8 bases fitting TRBD2. The CDR3 length is 14 residues. After removal of 7 bases from V and 8 bases from J, the junction contained 9 bases not matched to a gene. Germline values: CDR1 SNHLY, CDR2 FYNNEI. CDR3 sequence reads: CASKRREGRGELFF. The CDR3, as DNA: TGTGCCAGCAAACGACGGGAGGGCCGGGGGGAGCTGTTTTTT.

V gene TRBV19 combines with J gene TRBJ1-5, with D maybe TRBD1 (5 bases). Looked up from germline, CDR1 is LNHDA and CDR2 is SQIVND (reference sequence). Trimming pared 1 base from V and 3 bases from J, leaving 7 bases between. This CDR3 region has 14 residues. DNA for the CDR3: TGTGCCAGTAGTATAGGACAGTTCAATCAGCCCCAGCATTTT. It yields the protein CASSIGQFNQPQHF.

The V gene is TRBV6-1, the J gene TRBJ1-5, with TRBD1 matching 8 bases. Germline values: CDR1 MNHNS, CDR2 SASEGT. This CDR3 is built from 14 residues. J was trimmed by 4 bases and V by 2 bases; bases with no gene match: 1. CDR3 nucleotides: TGTGCCAGCAGTGAAAGACAGGGGAATCAGCCCCAGCATTTT. Residues: CASSERQGNQPQHF.

The rearrangement joins TRBV4-1 to TRBJ2-3, with 16 bases fitting TRBD2. V was clipped by 0 bases and J by 0 bases; unmatched bases: 3. Germline V gene sequence: CDR1 MGHRA, CDR2 YSYEKL. The CDR3 is 19 amino acids. The CDR3 DNA reads TGCGCCAGCAGCCAAGAGGGGACTAGCGGGAGGGGAAGCACAGATACGCAGTATTTT. This translates into CASSQEGTSGRGSTDTQYF.

The chain combines TRBV19 with TRBJ1-1; the D is unclear. Germline V lookup: CDR1 LNHDA, CDR2 SQIVND (reference sequence). V shed 1 base and J shed 5 bases, with 5 bases lying between them. The CDR3 has 12 amino acids. This chain's CDR3 is CASSIGATEAFF. In DNA, the CDR3 is TGTGCCAGTAGTATAGGGGCTACTGAAGCTTTCTTT.